This is a list of T cell receptor beta chains from one sample in a study of CD8 T cells in ankylosing spondylitis. TCRdb reprocessed the 5' RACE reads via MiXCR and lists one record per CDR3 protein. The data hold about 500,000 distinct CDR3 sequences, with roughly 5.3% observed a single time. Sequencing was done on a sample of blood, either unsorted or a sorted T cell fraction (not recorded which). These receptors all come from a male donor with ankylosing spondylitis. CDR3s include the opening cysteine and the closing phenylalanine or tryptophan. The order of the fields is D gene, clone size, J gene, V gene, CDR3 protein, CDR3 DNA. A D gene is named only where the DNA matches it firmly. Not all rows give a size; the values are once, few, many and, for expanded clones, a class.

D: -; size: many; J: TRBJ2-1; V: TRBV5-1; CDR3: CASSLEGGYNEQFF; DNA: TGCGCCAGCAGCTTGGAAGGGGGCTACAATGAGCAGTTCTTC
D: TRBD1; size: -; J: TRBJ2-2; V: TRBV29-1; CDR3: CSVEDTGQGVTGELFF; DNA: TGCAGCGTTGAAGACACGGGACAGGGGGTAACCGGGGAGCTGTTTTTT
D: -; size: many; J: TRBJ2-1; V: TRBV28; CDR3: CASSTPPSLRTYNEQFF; DNA: TGTGCCAGCAGCACCCCCCCTAGCCTCCGGACCTACAATGAGCAGTTCTTC
D: -; size: few; J: TRBJ2-1; V: TRBV6-1; CDR3: CASSGRISGFTYNEQFF; DNA: TGTGCCAGCAGTGGCCGTATAAGCGGATTTACCTACAATGAGCAGTTCTTC
D: TRBD1; size: many; J: TRBJ2-7; V: TRBV4-1; CDR3: CASSQGDRTYEQYF; DNA: TGCGCCAGCAGCCAAGGGGACAGAACCTACGAGCAGTACTTC
D: TRBD2; size: -; J: TRBJ2-7; V: TRBV7-2; CDR3: CASSPGLVEGEQYF; DNA: TGTGCCAGCAGCCCGGGACTAGTGGAAGGCGAGCAGTACTTC
D: -; size: many; J: TRBJ2-5; V: TRBV11-3; CDR3: CASSLDGGETQYF; DNA: TGTGCCAGCAGCTTAGACGGTGGGGAGACCCAGTACTTC
D: -; size: -; J: TRBJ2-5; V: TRBV5-1; CDR3: CASSIGDISNVETQYF; DNA: TGCGCCAGCAGCATCGGGGACATTTCGAACGTGGAGACCCAGTACTTC
D: -; size: many; J: TRBJ2-3; V: TRBV28; CDR3: CASRTTRARTDTQYF; DNA: TGTGCCAGCAGGACCACTAGGGCCCGCACAGATACGCAGTATTTT
D: -; size: many; J: TRBJ1-2; V: TRBV3-1; CDR3: CASSQTGDYGYTF; DNA: TGTGCCAGCAGCCAGACAGGTGACTATGGCTACACCTTC
D: TRBD1; size: many; J: TRBJ1-3; V: TRBV7-6; CDR3: CASSFLAGGISGNTIYF; DNA: TGTGCCAGCAGCTTCCTAGCAGGGGGCATTAGTGGAAACACCATATATTTT
D: -; size: many; J: TRBJ2-1; V: TRBV4-3; CDR3: CASSQERSRGQFF; DNA: TGCGCCAGCAGCCAAGAACGATCCCGGGGGCAGTTCTTC
D: -; size: many; J: TRBJ1-1; V: TRBV29-1; CDR3: CSVEGYMNTEAFF; DNA: TGCAGCGTTGAGGGGTACATGAACACTGAAGCTTTCTTT
D: -; size: few; J: TRBJ2-2; V: TRBV4-2; CDR3: CASSQPGVNTGELFF; DNA: TGTGCCAGCAGCCAACCCGGGGTGAACACCGGGGAGCTGTTTTTT
D: TRBD1; size: many; J: TRBJ2-3; V: TRBV12-3/TRBV12-4; CDR3: CASSPMDRTFSTDTQYF; DNA: TGTGCCAGCAGTCCCATGGACAGGACCTTCAGCACAGATACGCAGTATTTT
D: -; size: many; J: TRBJ2-7; V: TRBV10-3; CDR3: CAISEHRREEEQYF; DNA: TGTGCCATCAGTGAGCATCGGAGGGAAGAGGAGCAGTACTTC
D: TRBD2; size: few; J: TRBJ2-7; V: TRBV11-1; CDR3: CASSWGLANSYEQYF; DNA: TGTGCCAGCAGCTGGGGACTAGCGAATTCCTACGAGCAGTACTTC
D: -; size: many; J: TRBJ2-3; V: TRBV20-1; CDR3: CSASGPGLSTDTQYF; DNA: TGCAGTGCTAGTGGGCCCGGACTAAGCACAGATACGCAGTATTTT
D: TRBD2; size: many; J: TRBJ2-1; V: TRBV12-3/TRBV12-4; CDR3: CASNIAGGLYNEQFF; DNA: TGTGCCAGCAATATAGCGGGAGGCCTTTACAATGAGCAGTTCTTC
D: TRBD1; size: many; J: TRBJ2-2; V: TRBV27; CDR3: CASRPGQGLTGELFF; DNA: TGTGCCAGCAGACCGGGACAGGGGTTGACCGGGGAGCTGTTTTTT
D: TRBD2; size: many; J: TRBJ2-1; V: TRBV28; CDR3: CASLTSGGVGEQFF; DNA: TGTGCCAGTTTAACTAGCGGGGGGGTCGGTGAGCAGTTCTTC
D: TRBD2; size: few; J: TRBJ2-6; V: TRBV4-3; CDR3: CASSQVGLRLASSGANVLTF; DNA: TGCGCCAGCAGCCAAGTAGGCCTCCGACTAGCGTCCTCTGGGGCCAACGTCCTGACTTTC
D: -; size: many; J: TRBJ2-1; V: TRBV20-1; CDR3: CSARDFYEQFF; DNA: TGCAGTGCTAGGGACTTTTATGAGCAGTTCTTC
D: TRBD2; size: -; J: TRBJ2-7; V: TRBV12-3/TRBV12-4; CDR3: CASSPGLAGGPQYF; DNA: TGTGCCAGCAGCCCCGGACTAGCGGGAGGGCCTCAGTACTTC
D: TRBD1; size: many; J: TRBJ2-3; V: TRBV5-1; CDR3: CASSLGQAFPTDTQYF; DNA: TGCGCCAGCAGCCTCGGACAGGCCTTCCCCACAGATACGCAGTATTTT
D: -; size: -; J: TRBJ2-3; V: TRBV5-5; CDR3: CASSPRVGSDTQYF; DNA: TGTGCCAGCAGTCCAAGAGTTGGGTCAGATACGCAGTATTTT
D: TRBD2; size: many; J: TRBJ2-7; V: TRBV5-1; CDR3: CASSLGRREVGEQYF; DNA: TGCGCCAGCAGCTTGGGCCGGCGGGAGGTAGGTGAGCAGTACTTC
D: TRBD1; size: many; J: TRBJ1-1; V: TRBV20-1; CDR3: CRGQLNTEAFF; DNA: TGCAGGGGACAGTTGAACACTGAAGCTTTCTTT
D: -; size: many; J: TRBJ2-7; V: TRBV29-1; CDR3: CSVGWGSGEQYF; DNA: TGCAGCGTTGGTTGGGGGTCGGGCGAGCAGTACTTC
D: TRBD2; size: many; J: TRBJ2-7; V: TRBV20-1; CDR3: CSARDSSGRAIYEQYF; DNA: TGCAGTGCCCGCGATAGCAGCGGGAGGGCCATCTACGAGCAGTACTTC
D: TRBD2; size: many; J: TRBJ2-7; V: TRBV6-5; CDR3: CASSFQREYSEQYF; DNA: TGTGCCAGCAGTTTCCAGCGGGAGTACTCCGAGCAGTACTTC
D: -; size: few; J: TRBJ2-4; V: TRBV6-2/TRBV6-3; CDR3: CASAGGRDIQYF; DNA: TGTGCCAGCGCTGGTGGGAGAGACATTCAGTACTTC
D: TRBD2; size: many; J: TRBJ2-1; V: TRBV5-1; CDR3: CASSLDGSGIGYNEQFF; DNA: TGCGCCAGCAGCTTGGATGGTAGCGGGATAGGCTACAATGAGCAGTTCTTC
D: -; size: many; J: TRBJ2-7; V: TRBV28; CDR3: CASSFEAEGIYEQYF; DNA: TGTGCCAGCAGTTTCGAGGCGGAAGGTATCTACGAGCAGTACTTC
D: -; size: -; J: TRBJ2-7; V: TRBV5-1; CDR3: CASSAQGGRDYEQYF; DNA: TGCGCCAGCAGCGCCCAGGGGGGCAGGGACTACGAGCAGTACTTC
D: -; size: many; J: TRBJ1-5; V: TRBV7-2; CDR3: CASSYYQGSDQPQHF; DNA: TGTGCCAGCAGTTATTACCAGGGGTCTGATCAGCCCCAGCATTTT
D: -; size: many; J: TRBJ1-3; V: TRBV4-3; CDR3: CASSQGIGSGNTIYF; DNA: TGCGCCAGCAGCCAAGGAATAGGGTCTGGAAACACCATATATTTT